A single T cell receptor beta chain is shown here with its context. Naive CD8 populations comprised CD45RO-negative cells positively selected for CCR7, excluding terminally differentiated effector memory CD45RA+ cells. The CDR3 runs to 14 residues. Germline values: CDR1 MGHDK, CDR2 SYGVNS. V lost 4 bases and J 4 bases, leaving 14 bases between the germline ends. Assay: immunoSEQ multiplex PCR; the TCRdb copy retains only in-frame clones and omits some. The sample includes roughly 770,000 clones, 96% of them seen just once. This record comes from a study of shared clonotypes between healthy human individuals.

This clonotype was sampled from a man aged 25 to 40 in good health. The sample comprised naive CD8+ T cells sorted from blood. The chain couples TRBV25-1 to TRBJ2-7; D is ambiguous. CDR3 region: CASSGETYGYEQYF. In DNA, the CDR3 is TGTGCCAGCAGTGGTGAGACTTACGGATACGAGCAGTACTTC.